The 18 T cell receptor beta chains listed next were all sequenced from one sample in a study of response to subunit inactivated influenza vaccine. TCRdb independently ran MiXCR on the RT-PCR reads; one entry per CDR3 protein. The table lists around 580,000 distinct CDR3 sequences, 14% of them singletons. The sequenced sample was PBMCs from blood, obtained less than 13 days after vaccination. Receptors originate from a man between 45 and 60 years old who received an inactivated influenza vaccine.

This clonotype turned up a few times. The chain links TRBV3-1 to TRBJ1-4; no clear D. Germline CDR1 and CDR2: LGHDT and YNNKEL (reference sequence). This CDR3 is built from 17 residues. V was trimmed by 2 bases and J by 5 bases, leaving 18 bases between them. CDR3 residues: CASSQRLRPDGNEKLFF. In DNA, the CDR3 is TGTGCCAGCAGCCAACGCCTAAGGCCGGACGGGAATGAAAAACTGTTTTTT.

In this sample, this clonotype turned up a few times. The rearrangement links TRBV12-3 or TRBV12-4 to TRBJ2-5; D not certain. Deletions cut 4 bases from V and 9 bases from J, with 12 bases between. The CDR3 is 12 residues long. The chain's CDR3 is CASSSTPSAQYF. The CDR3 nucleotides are TGTGCCAGCAGTTCAACCCCCTCGGCCCAGTACTTC.

This CDR3 is CASSLAGLGLGTEQFF. In nucleotides, the CDR3 is TGTGCCAGCAGCCTAGCGGGTCTGGGGCTGGGTACGGAGCAGTTCTTC. V and J are TRBV13 and TRBJ2-1; TRBD2 aligns across 8 bases. From germline, CDR1 is PRHDT and CDR2 FYEKMQ (reference sequence). This CDR3 comprises 16 residues. V trimming: 5 bases; J trimming: 10 bases; junction bases outside the gene matches: 16.

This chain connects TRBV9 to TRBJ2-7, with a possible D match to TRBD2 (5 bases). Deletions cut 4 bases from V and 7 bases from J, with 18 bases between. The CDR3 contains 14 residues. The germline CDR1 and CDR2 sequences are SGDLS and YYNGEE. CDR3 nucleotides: TGTGCCAGCAGCCCCGGACTCCACGCTGGGGAGCAGTACTTC. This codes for CASSPGLHAGEQYF.

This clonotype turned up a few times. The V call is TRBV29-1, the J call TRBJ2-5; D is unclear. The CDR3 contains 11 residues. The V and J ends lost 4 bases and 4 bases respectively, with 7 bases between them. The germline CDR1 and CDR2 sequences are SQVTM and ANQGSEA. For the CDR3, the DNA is TGCAGCGTTGCTCCTGGAGAGACCCAGTACTTC. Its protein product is CSVAPGETQYF. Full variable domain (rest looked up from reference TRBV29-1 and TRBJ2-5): SAVISQKPSRDICQRGTSLTIQCQVDSQVTMMFWYRQQPGQSLTLIATANQGSEATYESGFVIDKFPISRPNLTFSTLTVSNMSPEDSSIYLCSVAPGETQYFGPGTRLLVL.

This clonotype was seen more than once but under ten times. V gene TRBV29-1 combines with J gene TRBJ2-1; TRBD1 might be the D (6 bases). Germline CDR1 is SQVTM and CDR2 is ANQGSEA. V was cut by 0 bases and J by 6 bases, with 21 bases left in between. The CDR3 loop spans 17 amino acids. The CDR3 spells CSVEDNYRARWVNEQFF. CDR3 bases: TGCAGCGTTGAAGACAACTACAGGGCGAGATGGGTCAATGAGCAGTTCTTC.

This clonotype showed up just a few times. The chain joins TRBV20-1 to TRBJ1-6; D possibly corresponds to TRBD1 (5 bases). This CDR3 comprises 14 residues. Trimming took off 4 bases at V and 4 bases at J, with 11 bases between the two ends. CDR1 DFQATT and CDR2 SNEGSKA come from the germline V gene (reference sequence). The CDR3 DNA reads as TGCAGTGCTAAACCGGGACGGTATAATTCACCCCTCCACTTT. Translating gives CSAKPGRYNSPLHF.

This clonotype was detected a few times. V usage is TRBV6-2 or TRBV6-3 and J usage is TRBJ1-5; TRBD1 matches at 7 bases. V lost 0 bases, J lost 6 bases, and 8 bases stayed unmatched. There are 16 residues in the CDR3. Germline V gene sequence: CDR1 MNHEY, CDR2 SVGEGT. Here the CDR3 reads CASSYSGTVIRQPQHF. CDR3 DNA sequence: TGTGCCAGCAGTTACTCGGGGACAGTGATCCGTCAGCCCCAGCATTTT.

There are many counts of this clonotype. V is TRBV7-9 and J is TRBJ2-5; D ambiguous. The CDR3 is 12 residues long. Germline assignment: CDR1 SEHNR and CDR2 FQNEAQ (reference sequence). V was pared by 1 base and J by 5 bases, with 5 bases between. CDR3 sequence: CASSLGLETQYF. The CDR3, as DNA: TGTGCCAGCAGCTTAGGGTTGGAGACCCAGTACTTC. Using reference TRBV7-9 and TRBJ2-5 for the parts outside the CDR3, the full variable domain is DTGVSQNPRHKITKRGQNVTFRCDPISEHNRLYWYRQTLGQGPEFLTYFQNEAQLEKSRLLSDRFSAERPKGSFSTLEIQRTEQGDSAMYLCASSLGLETQYFGPGTRLLVL.

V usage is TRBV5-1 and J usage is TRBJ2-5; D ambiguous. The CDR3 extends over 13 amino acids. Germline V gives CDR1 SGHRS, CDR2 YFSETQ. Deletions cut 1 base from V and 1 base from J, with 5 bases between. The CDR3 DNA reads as TGCGCCAGCAGCTTGTGGAGCCAAGAGACCCAGTACTTC. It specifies CASSLWSQETQYF.

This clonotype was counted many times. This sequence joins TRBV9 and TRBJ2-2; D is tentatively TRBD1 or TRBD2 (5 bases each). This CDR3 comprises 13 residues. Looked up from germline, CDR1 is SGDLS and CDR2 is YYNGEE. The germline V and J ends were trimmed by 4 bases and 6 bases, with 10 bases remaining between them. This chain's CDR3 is CASSRDVAGELFF. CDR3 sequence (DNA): TGTGCCAGCAGCAGGGACGTGGCCGGGGAGCTGTTTTTT.

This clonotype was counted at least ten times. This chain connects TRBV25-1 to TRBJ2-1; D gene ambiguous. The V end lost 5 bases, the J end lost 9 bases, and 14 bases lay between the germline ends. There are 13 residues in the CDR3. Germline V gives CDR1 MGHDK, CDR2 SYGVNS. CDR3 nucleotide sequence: TGTGCCAGCAGTATCGGGCACGATCTTGAGCAGTTCTTC. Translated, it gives CASSIGHDLEQFF.

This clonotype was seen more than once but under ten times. The CDR3 bases are TGTGCCAGCAGTTTTGTTATGCGCCAGTGGGCTGAAGCTTTCTTT. This codes for CASSFVMRQWAEAFF. The chain couples TRBV28 to TRBJ1-1; D is unclear. CDR1 is MDHEN, CDR2 SYDVKM, per germline. CDR3 length equals 15 residues. The germline V and J ends were trimmed by 3 bases and 6 bases, with 17 bases remaining between them.

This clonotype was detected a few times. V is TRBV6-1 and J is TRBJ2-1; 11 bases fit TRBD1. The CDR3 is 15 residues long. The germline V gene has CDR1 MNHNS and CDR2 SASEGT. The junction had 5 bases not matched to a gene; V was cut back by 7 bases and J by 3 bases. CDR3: CASTTGTGGYNEQFF. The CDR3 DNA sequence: TGTGCCAGCACAACCGGGACAGGGGGCTACAATGAGCAGTTCTTC.

This CDR3 is CASSYSGLAGGPQTQYF. CDR3 in DNA: TGTGCCAGCAGTTACTCTGGACTAGCGGGGGGGCCCCAGACCCAGTACTTC. This rearrangement joins TRBV6-5 to TRBJ2-5; TRBD2 matches 15 bases. The CDR3 covers 17 residues. The junction had 5 bases not matched to a gene; V was cut back by 0 bases and J by 6 bases. In germline, CDR1 is MNHEY, CDR2 SVGAGI.

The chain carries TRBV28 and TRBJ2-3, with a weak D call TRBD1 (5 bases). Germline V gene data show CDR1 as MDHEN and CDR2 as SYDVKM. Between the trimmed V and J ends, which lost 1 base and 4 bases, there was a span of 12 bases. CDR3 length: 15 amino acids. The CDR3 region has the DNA TGTGCCAGCAGTTTATTGACAGTGACTGCAGATACGCAGTATTTT. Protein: CASSLLTVTADTQYF.

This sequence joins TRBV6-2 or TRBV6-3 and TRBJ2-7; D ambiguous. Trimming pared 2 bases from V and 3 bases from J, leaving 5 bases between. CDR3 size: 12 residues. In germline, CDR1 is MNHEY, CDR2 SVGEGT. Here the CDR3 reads CASSYILYEQYF. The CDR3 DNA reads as TGTGCCAGCAGTTACATCCTCTACGAGCAGTACTTC.

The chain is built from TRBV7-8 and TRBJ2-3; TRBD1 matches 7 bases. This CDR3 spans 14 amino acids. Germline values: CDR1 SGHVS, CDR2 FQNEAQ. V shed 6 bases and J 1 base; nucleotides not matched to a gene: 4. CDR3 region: CASSVQGGTDTQYF. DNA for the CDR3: TGTGCCAGCAGTGTTCAGGGGGGCACAGATACGCAGTATTTT.